This T cell receptor (beta chain) was sequenced in a study of post-analysis software for immune sequencing data. Across the study: Patients had relapsing-remitting, secondary progressive or progressive-relapsing multiple sclerosis; some lacked subtype. Whole-study results and caveats: The authors found that F measure strongly co-clustered same-batch samples.

The library was made from cDNA and included unique molecular identifiers. TCRdb analysed the PCR reads with MiXCR anew, one entry per CDR3 protein. The sample holds 350,000 to 500,000 distinct CDR3 sequences, approximately 42% seen once. Regarding this clonotype: Its target is unknown.

The sequenced sample consisted of blood. The clonotype comes from a girl aged 2-10 years with multiple sclerosis.

For the CDR3, the DNA is TGCGCCAGCAGCTTGCGGTACGGCTTAATCCTGAAAGAGACCCAGTACTTC. Translating gives CASSLRYGLILKETQYF. The rearrangement links TRBV5-1 to TRBJ2-5; D call uncertain. The CDR3 length is 17 residues. V was pared by 1 base and J by 3 bases, with 19 bases between. Per germline, CDR1 SGHRS and CDR2 YFSETQ.